This T cell receptor beta chain is from a study of CD8 T cells in ankylosing spondylitis. CDR3 length: 15 amino acids. Germline CDR1 is SGDLS and CDR2 is YYNGEE. The J segment lost 8 bases and the V segment lost 0 bases, leaving 10 bases of the junction unmatched. Quantitative 5'-RACE with molecular barcodes was used to make the TCR beta libraries. TCRdb re-called the 5' RACE reads through MiXCR, storing one row per CDR3 protein. Of some 23,000 distinct CDR3 sequences in the sample, 2.5% to 3% are singletons; the top ten hold around 7.7%. This clonotype was found many times. The chain has TRBV9 and TRBJ1-2, with 7 bases that match TRBD1. Sequencing was carried out using blood, either unsorted or a sorted T cell fraction (not recorded which). This clonotype was sampled from a female donor with ankylosing spondylitis or in good health (not recorded which). CDR3 region: CASSVAGQATAGYTF. CDR3 nucleotide sequence: TGTGCCAGCAGCGTAGCCGGACAGGCGACGGCGGGCTACACCTTC.